This T cell receptor (beta chain) was recovered during a study of cytotoxic CD8 clonotypes in ibrutinib-treated CLL. With regard to this clone: Its target is not known.

The CDR3 spans 12 residues. The germline gives CDR1 MDHEN, CDR2 SYDVKM. Trimming left V 4 bases short and J 5 bases short, with 8 bases between. Notes on the study in general: Baseline levels were approached again at progression, after clonality had risen at ibrutinib response.

Sequenced by immunoSEQ multiplex PCR; TCRdb stores in-frame clones only, minus some. The table includes about 200,000 clones, 55% to 85% detected once. The sequence was collected from a human donor with chronic lymphocytic leukemia. The chain recombines TRBV28 with TRBJ1-1; D remains unclear. Sequencing used PBMCs, obtained after 24 months of ibrutinib treatment. Here the CDR3 reads CASSWSGTEAFF. CDR3 DNA sequence: TGTGCCAGCAGTTGGAGTGGTACTGAAGCTTTCTTT.